The source of this T cell receptor (beta chain) is a study of shared clonotypes between healthy human individuals. This table comes from immunoSEQ multiplex PCR, and its TCRdb copy is limited to in-frame clones, with some not included. This table has 1,500,000 or so clones, roughly 96% appearing once. V trimming: 6 bases; J trimming: 7 bases; junction bases outside the gene matches: 9. Germline V CDR1 and CDR2: MNHNS, SASEGT. The CDR3 consists of 15 residues. Sequenced sample: naive CD4+ T cells sorted from blood. Subset in this sample: CD45RA+ positively selected. The receptor was derived from a young man in good health. J is TRBJ2-2 and V is TRBV6-1; 9 bases align to TRBD2. CDR3 residues: CASRSEGLAVGELFF. CDR3 coding DNA: TGTGCCAGCAGGTCGGAGGGACTAGCAGTCGGGGAGCTGTTTTTT.